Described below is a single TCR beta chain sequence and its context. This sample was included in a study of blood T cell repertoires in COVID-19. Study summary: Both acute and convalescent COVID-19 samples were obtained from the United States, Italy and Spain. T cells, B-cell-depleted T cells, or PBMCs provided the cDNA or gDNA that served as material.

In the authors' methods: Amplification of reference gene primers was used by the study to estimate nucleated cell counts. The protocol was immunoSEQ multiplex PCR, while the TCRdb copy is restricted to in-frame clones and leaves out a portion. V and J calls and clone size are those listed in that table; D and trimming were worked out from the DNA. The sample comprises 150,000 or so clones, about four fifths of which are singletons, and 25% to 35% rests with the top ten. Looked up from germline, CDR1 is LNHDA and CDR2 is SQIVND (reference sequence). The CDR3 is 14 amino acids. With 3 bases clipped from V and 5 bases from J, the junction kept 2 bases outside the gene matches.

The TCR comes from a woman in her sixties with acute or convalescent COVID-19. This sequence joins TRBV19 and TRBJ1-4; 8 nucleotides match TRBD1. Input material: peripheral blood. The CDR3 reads CASSIRQGNEKLFF. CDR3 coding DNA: TGTGCCAGTAGTATTCGACAGGGGAATGAAAAACTGTTTTTT.